This TCR beta chain is drawn from a study of tumor-infiltrating lymphocytes in primary liver carcinoma. About the study: Surgical resection was used to treat these primary liver carcinoma patients.

Study outcomes and limitations: A significantly higher top-250-clone fraction was found in tumors than in blood (p = 0.039).

TCR beta cDNA was reverse-transcribed from around 0.55 ug of total RNA. The reaction used a constant-region primer and ProtoScript II reverse transcriptase. For TCR beta, libraries were produced by three nested multiplex PCR rounds using slightly modified ARM-PCR. Amplification in the first two PCR rounds was performed using TRBV1-TRBV30 forward primers and a C-beta reverse primer for approximately 10 cycles each. From the multiplex PCR reads, TCRdb called clonotypes with MiXCR, one entry per CDR3 protein. This table holds hundreds of thousands of distinct CDR3 sequences, about 50% found once. The germline V gene encodes CDR1 SQVTM and CDR2 ANQGSEA. CDR3 length equals 14 residues. V was cut by 4 bases and J by 1 base, with 12 bases left in between. This clonotype has just a few counts. What it binds is unknown. It was unsorted whole blood that yielded blood RNA, and germline DNA was also extracted.

This chain joins TRBV29-1 and TRBJ2-3, with D tentatively TRBD2 (5 bases). Sequences were obtained from peripheral blood. This sequence originates from a woman between 25 and 40 years old with primary liver carcinoma and hepatitis B virus infection. The CDR3 DNA sequence: TGCAGCGTTGCCCGGGGTAGCGGCACAGATACGCAGTATTTT. It yields the protein CSVARGSGTDTQYF.